Below, 5 T cell receptor beta chains from the same sample are listed, as sequenced in a study of graft-versus-host responses after intestinal transplantation (dated by TCRdb to the early 2020s). The library was produced with the immunoSEQ multiplex PCR assay. Held by TCRdb, this immuneACCESS table contains in-frame sequences only and omits some clones. Under half of the omission traces to an unresolved V gene where checked; the cause of the rest is unknown. The sample yields about 57,000 clones; about 87% were counted once. Clones ranked in the top ten supply approximately 1.6% of the sample. The sample was PBMCs, taken 26 days after transplant. The source is a human patient who received an intestinal transplant, so some T cells may come from the graft donor.

This clone has only a few counts. Additional DNA sequences in this sample encode the identical CDR3. The chain joins TRBV6-4 to TRBJ2-3; 7 nucleotides agree with TRBD1. Trimming took 0 bases from V and 4 from J; bases not matched to a gene: 1. CDR1 MRHNA and CDR2 SNTAGT come from the germline V gene. The CDR3 is made up of 14 amino acids. CDR3 protein: CASSDSGGADTQYF. CDR3 coding DNA: TGTGCCAGCAGTGACTCAGGGGGCGCAGATACGCAGTATTTT.

The rearrangement joins TRBV28 to TRBJ1-6; D uncertain. CDR3 length: 18 residues. V lost 5 bases, J lost 4 bases, and 21 bases lay in between. CDR1 MDHEN and CDR2 SYDVKM come from the germline V gene. CDR3 nucleotide sequence: TGTGCCAGCAGTGACTCGGGAGAAGGGTCCTGGTATAATTCACCCCTCCACTTT. As protein: CASSDSGEGSWYNSPLHF.

This clone was recorded once. The chain joins TRBV6-1 to TRBJ2-5, with 8 bases that match TRBD1. The CDR3 is 15 residues long. The germline V gene has CDR1 MNHNS and CDR2 SASEGT. The V gene end was trimmed by 2 bases and the J gene end by 2 bases; junction bases not matched to a gene: 4. CDR3 bases: TGTGCCAGCAGTGAATGGACAGGGACACAAGAGACCCAGTACTTC. The encoded protein is CASSEWTGTQETQYF.

The chain links TRBV7-9 to TRBJ1-5; D not certain. Germline V gene sequence: CDR1 SEHNR, CDR2 FQNEAQ (reference sequence). CDR3 length equals 15 residues. V shed 1 base and J shed 0 bases, with 7 bases lying between them. CDR3 nucleotide sequence: TGTGCCAGCAGCTTAGGGGCAGGTAGCAATCAGCCCCAGCATTTT. This gives the protein CASSLGAGSNQPQHF.

V is TRBV6-9 and J is TRBJ1-5, with 12 bases matching TRBD1. Germline V CDR1 and CDR2: MNHGY, SVAAGI. Trimming took 6 bases from V and 2 from J; bases not matched to a gene: 8. This CDR3 comprises 17 residues. The chain's CDR3 is CASRPGQGARGNQPQHF. The CDR3 coding sequence is TGTGCCAGCAGACCGGGACAGGGGGCGCGGGGCAATCAGCCCCAGCATTTT.